A single sample is the source of the 29 T cell receptor beta chains below, sequenced in a study of read filtering for tumor transcriptome and immune sequencing. Molecular barcoded adaptors covering alpha/delta and beta/gamma chains were used on roughly 400 ng RNA. Each CDR3 protein is one row after TCRdb ran MiXCR on the reads. The sample includes fewer than 30,000 distinct CDR3 sequences, roughly 14% of them seen just once. The sequencing sample was made of a population of CD138-negative cells sorted from bone marrow. These receptor sequences come from a donor aged 40 or over with multiple myeloma.

There are many counts of this clonotype. The chain recombines TRBV7-2 with TRBJ1-5; D unresolved. Germline V gives CDR1 SGHTA, CDR2 FQGNSA. The length of the CDR3 is 13 residues. With 5 bases removed from V and 0 bases from J, the gap between germline ends came to 5 bases. CDR3 in amino acids: CASSESSNQPQHF. The CDR3 DNA is TGTGCCAGCAGCGAGAGTAGCAATCAGCCCCAGCATTTT. Drawing the rest from reference TRBV7-2 and TRBJ1-5, the complete variable domain is GAGVSQSPSNKVTEKGKDVELRCDPISGHTALYWYRQSLGQGLEFLIYFQGNSAPDKSGLPSDRFSAERTGGSVSTLTIQRTQQEDSAVYLCASSESSNQPQHFGDGTRLSIL.

This clonotype was found many times. The rearrangement links TRBV14 to TRBJ2-1; tentative D call: TRBD2 (5 bases). Germline V lookup: CDR1 SGHDN, CDR2 FVKESK. The CDR3 contains 13 residues. V was clipped by 0 bases and J by 9 bases, with 9 bases between them. CDR3 DNA: TGTGCCAGCAGCCAAGATCTAGCCAGTGAGCAGTTCTTC. This encodes CASSQDLASEQFF.

This clonotype was seen only a few times. With a much larger clone just one base away, this may be a read error. The chain couples TRBV18 to TRBJ2-7, with 10 bases matching TRBD1. The trim removed 0 bases at V and 6 bases at J, leaving 2 bases unmatched. The germline gives CDR1 KGHSH, CDR2 LQKENI. The CDR3 extends over 14 amino acids. Here the CDR3 reads CASSPPGQGFEQYF. CDR3 DNA sequence: TGTGCCAGCTCACCACCGGGACAGGGGTTCGAGCAGTACTTC.

For this clonotype: A read error likely explains this, since a far larger clone differs by one base. The V and J genes are TRBV7-2 and TRBJ2-7; D is ambiguous. There are 13 residues in the CDR3. CDR1 is SGHTA and CDR2 is FQGNSA in the germline V gene. CDR3 nucleotides: TGTGCCTGCAGCTTAGCAAACCCGTGGGAGCAGTACTTC. This translates into CACSLANPWEQYF.

A remark on this clonotype: A far larger clone is off by one base, so a read error is likely. V and J are TRBV7-8 and TRBJ2-7; 7 nucleotides agree with TRBD2. Germline V gene sequence: CDR1 SGHVS, CDR2 FQNEAQ. V lost 4 bases and J lost 3; bases outside the gene matches: 9. CDR3 length: 15 residues. Here the CDR3 DNA reads TGTGCCAGCAGCTCAGGGCTAGCGGTTCTCTACGAGCAGTACTTC. Residues: CASSSGLAVLYEQYF.

The rearrangement uses TRBV18 and TRBJ2-5; the D is unclear. Trimming removed 0 bases at V and 4 bases at J, with 6 bases between. The CDR3 extends over 13 amino acids. Germline-derived CDR1 and CDR2 are KGHSH and LQKENI. Here the CDR3 reads CASSPPESETQYF. The CDR3 nucleotides are TGTGCCAGCTCACCACCGGAGTCAGAGACCCAGTACTTC.

As regards this clonotype: The CDR3 does not end in the conserved phenylalanine or tryptophan, so this is likely a read error. It is unclear where the CDR3 begins or ends on the DNA, so no DNA is shown, and the CDR3 is as TCRdb lists it. The chain has TRBV11-2 and TRBJ2-3; the D call of TRBD1 is as the table states it, not checked on the DNA. The CDR3 numbers 14 amino acids, ends counted. Germline CDR1 reads SGHAT; CDR2 reads FQNNGV. The CDR3 protein is CASSLQGIADTQYL.

This clonotype was seen many times. This chain joins TRBV5-1 and TRBJ2-1; 11 positions match TRBD2. CDR1 and CDR2 from the germline V gene are SGHRS and YFSETQ. V gave up 2 bases and J gave up 6 bases; unmatched junction bases: 1. The CDR3 totals 14 residues. The CDR3 loop is CASSFTSGGNEQFF. The CDR3 bases are TGCGCCAGCAGCTTTACTAGCGGGGGCAATGAGCAGTTCTTC.

For this clonotype: An end of the junction does not agree with germline; a read error may underlie this. The chain is built from TRBV9 and TRBJ2-1, with 8 bases matching TRBD2. The CDR3 extends over 16 amino acids. CDR1 is SGDLS and CDR2 is YYNGEE in the germline V gene. The CDR3 protein is CASSVVVAGGYNEQFF. DNA of the CDR3: TGCGCCAGCAGCGTAGTGGTGGCGGGAGGCTACAATGAGCAGTTCTTC.

This clonotype was recorded at least ten times. The chain is built from TRBV20-1 and TRBJ2-5; D possibly corresponds to TRBD2 (5 bases). The germline gives CDR1 DFQATT, CDR2 SNEGSKA (reference sequence). V was clipped by 3 bases and J by 2 bases, with 13 bases between them. This CDR3 comprises 14 residues. The CDR3, as DNA: TGCAGTGCTAGTGGTAGGGAGATACAAGAGACCCAGTACTTC. Translating it yields CSASGREIQETQYF.

This clonotype was seen at least ten times. The CDR3 bases are TGCAGTGCGCCCGGGCGGGAAACCGGGGAGCTGTTTTTT. Its translation: CSAPGRETGELFF. The V and J genes are TRBV20-1 and TRBJ2-2, with D perhaps matching TRBD2 (6 bases). Looked up from germline, CDR1 is DFQATT and CDR2 is SNEGSKA (reference sequence). Trimming pared 6 bases from V and 5 bases from J, leaving 13 bases between. This CDR3 has 13 amino acids.

This clonotype was counted a few times. The J gene is TRBJ1-4, the V gene TRBV7-9; 7 nucleotides line up with TRBD1. CDR3 length: 14 residues. CDR1 is SEHNR and CDR2 is FQNEAQ in the germline V gene (reference sequence). The junction had 2 bases not matched to a gene; V was cut back by 1 base and J by 6 bases. The CDR3 coding sequence is TGTGCCAGCAGCTTAGGGACAGGCTATGAAAAACTGTTTTTT. Protein product: CASSLGTGYEKLFF. Looking up the rest from reference TRBV7-9 and TRBJ1-4 gives the full variable domain: DTGVSQNPRHKITKRGQNVTFRCDPISEHNRLYWYRQTLGQGPEFLTYFQNEAQLEKSRLLSDRFSAERPKGSFSTLEIQRTEQGDSAMYLCASSLGTGYEKLFFGSGTQLSVL.

This clonotype showed up just a few times. One base away lies a much larger clone, so this may be a sequencing read error. The rearrangement joins TRBV11-2 to TRBJ2-1; weak D call: TRBD1 (6 bases). The J call may be in error: the DNA end matches TRBJ2-7 better. The CDR3 loop spans 16 amino acids. The germline V gene encodes CDR1 SGHAT and CDR2 FQNNGV. This CDR3 reads CASSLGTLGRGYEQYF. The CDR3 DNA sequence: TGTGCCAGCAGCTTGGGTACCTTAGGCAGGGGCTATGAGCAGTACTTC.

The chain employs TRBV20-1 and TRBJ2-7, with 7 nucleotides matching TRBD1. J was trimmed by 4 bases and V by 1 base; bases with no gene match: 4. Per germline, CDR1 DFQATT and CDR2 SNEGSKA (reference sequence). This CDR3 is 13 amino acids long. The CDR3 sequence: CSARGQGTYEQYF. The CDR3 bases are TGCAGTGCTAGAGGACAGGGTACATACGAGCAGTACTTC.

This clonotype was detected a few times. One end of the junction fails to match germline, which may point to a read error. The rearrangement uses TRBV30 and TRBJ2-1; a weak D match, TRBD2 (6 bases). Germline V gene data show CDR1 as GTSNPN and CDR2 as SVGIG (reference sequence). This CDR3 has 14 amino acids. In nucleotides, the CDR3 is TGTGCCTGGAGCGAGCCGGGAGTGTTCAATGAGCAGTTCTTT. This gives the protein CAWSEPGVFNEQFF.

This clonotype was seen repeatedly, ten times or more. The chain has TRBV28 and TRBJ1-2; perhaps TRBD1 as D (6 bases). V dropped 3 bases and J dropped 4 bases, with 9 bases sitting between them. This CDR3 comprises 13 residues. Germline lookup yields CDR1 MDHEN and CDR2 SYDVKM. CDR3: CASSFTGIYGYTF. DNA of the CDR3: TGTGCCAGCAGTTTTACAGGGATCTATGGCTACACCTTC.

This clonotype has a count of ten or more. The rearrangement links TRBV5-1 to TRBJ2-3, with 7 bases lining up with TRBD1. This CDR3 spans 15 amino acids. J was trimmed by 2 bases and V by 0 bases; bases with no gene match: 3. Germline CDR1 and CDR2: SGHRS and YFSETQ. DNA of the CDR3: TGCGCCAGCAGCTTGGAGGGACAGCCCACAGATACGCAGTATTTT. It codes for CASSLEGQPTDTQYF.

About this clonotype: A much larger clone differs from this one at a single base, so this may be a read error. The chain uses TRBV19 and TRBJ2-5; the match to TRBD1 covers 8 bases. Germline CDR1 is LNHDA and CDR2 is SQIVND (reference sequence). This CDR3 contains 12 residues. Trimming took 9 bases from V and 4 from J; bases not matched to a gene: 4. The CDR3 sequence: CASSQGAETQYF. The CDR3 DNA is TGTGCCAGCAGCCAGGGGGCAGAGACCCAGTACTTC.

This clonotype was seen at least ten times. V and J are TRBV20-1 and TRBJ1-1, with D possibly being TRBD1 (5 bases). This CDR3 is 15 amino acids long. V was pared by 0 bases and J by 2 bases, with 13 bases between. The germline gives CDR1 DFQATT, CDR2 SNEGSKA (reference sequence). The CDR3 region is CSAREGLGGNTEAFF. The DNA for the CDR3 is TGCAGTGCTAGAGAGGGGCTGGGGGGAAACACTGAAGCTTTCTTT.

This clonotype was recorded many times. This sequence joins TRBV7-8 and TRBJ2-7; 9 bases align to TRBD1. Germline CDR1 reads SGHVS; CDR2 reads FQNEAQ. This CDR3 is 14 amino acids long. V lost 5 bases and J lost 4; bases outside the gene matches: 6. CDR3 amino acids: CASSPRTGVYEQYF. CDR3 DNA sequence: TGTGCCAGCAGCCCGAGGACAGGGGTGTACGAGCAGTACTTC.

This clonotype was counted many times. Written as DNA, the CDR3 is TGCAGTGCTAGAGACTCTCACAGGCACACAGATACGCAGTATTTT. This encodes CSARDSHRHTDTQYF. The chain recombines TRBV20-1 with TRBJ2-3; weak D call: TRBD1 (5 bases). V lost 0 bases and J 2 bases, leaving 12 bases between the germline ends. Germline loops: CDR1 DFQATT, CDR2 SNEGSKA (reference sequence). The CDR3 totals 15 residues.

The chain couples TRBV20-1 to TRBJ2-1; 11 nucleotides match TRBD2. The V and J ends lost 4 bases and 5 bases, in that order; junction bases with no gene match: 4. CDR1 is DFQATT, CDR2 SNEGSKA, per germline (reference sequence). The CDR3 is made up of 14 amino acids. The CDR3 DNA sequence: TGCAGTGCTACGACTAGCGGGATGAACAATGAGCAGTTCTTC. This sequence encodes CSATTSGMNNEQFF.

This clonotype was recorded many times. This sequence joins TRBV20-1 and TRBJ2-7; no clear D. Trimming took 0 bases from V and 0 from J, leaving 12 bases between them. CDR3 length: 15 residues. Germline V gene sequence: CDR1 DFQATT, CDR2 SNEGSKA (reference sequence). Here the CDR3 reads CSARDLVGSSYEQYF. The CDR3 DNA sequence: TGCAGTGCTAGAGATTTGGTAGGCAGCTCCTACGAGCAGTACTTC.

By its share, this clonotype is medium-sized. CDR3 sequence: CASSKVAREQFF. In DNA form, the CDR3 reads TGTGCCAGCAGCAAGGTGGCGCGTGAGCAGTTCTTC. The V gene is TRBV7-9, the J gene TRBJ2-1, with no clear D. The CDR3 loop spans 12 amino acids. Trimming cost V 5 bases and J 9 bases, with 11 bases left between them. The germline gives CDR1 SEHNR, CDR2 FQNEAQ (reference sequence).

For this clonotype: A much larger clone differs from this one at a single base, so this may be a read error. This chain connects TRBV6-5 to TRBJ2-5; D possibly matches TRBD1 or TRBD2 (5 bases each). With 4 bases removed from V and 4 bases from J, the gap between germline ends came to 16 bases. Germline V lookup: CDR1 MNHEY, CDR2 SVGAGI. The CDR3 loop spans 15 amino acids. The CDR3 coding sequence is TGTGCCAGCAGTTCCCGCGGACGGGGCCGAGAGACCCAGTACTTC. It is translated as CASSSRGRGRETQYF.

This sequence joins TRBV5-1 and TRBJ2-3; 9 nucleotides line up with TRBD1. Germline CDR1 reads SGHRS; CDR2 reads YFSETQ. Unmatched junction bases numbered 13, after V lost 3 bases and J lost 8 bases. This CDR3 is built from 16 residues. CDR3 DNA: TGCGCCAGCAGCTGGGAACAGGGGGCAAGGGCAGGTACGCAGTATTTT. The encoded protein is CASSWEQGARAGTQYF. The full variable domain, with the rest looked up from reference TRBV5-1 and TRBJ2-3, is KAGVTQTPRYLIKTRGQQVTLSCSPISGHRSVSWYQQTPGQGLQFLFEYFSETQRNKGNFPGRFSGRQFSNSRSEMNVSTLELGDSALYLCASSWEQGARAGTQYFGPGTRLTVL.

About this clonotype: This clone may be a read error of a much larger clone one base away. The conserved final phenylalanine or tryptophan is absent from the CDR3, which likely points to a read error. The V call is TRBV3-1, the J call TRBJ2-7; 7 bases are shared with TRBD2. The CDR3 spans 16 residues. With V trimmed by 4 bases and J by 3 bases, 12 bases remained unmatched. Germline CDR1 LGHDT, CDR2 YNNKEL (reference sequence). CDR3 sequence reads: CASSPNSPGGRYEQYS. For the CDR3, the DNA is TGTGCCAGCAGCCCGAACTCCCCGGGAGGCCGCTACGAGCAGTACTCC.

This clonotype was counted at least ten times. This sequence joins TRBV28 and TRBJ2-5; 9 bases line up with TRBD1. The CDR3 contains 14 residues. Germline V gene data show CDR1 as MDHEN and CDR2 as SYDVKM. V gave up 8 bases and J gave up 3 bases; unmatched junction bases: 7. CDR3 region: CASRAGTGKETQYF. CDR3 in DNA: TGTGCCAGCCGAGCCGGGACAGGGAAAGAGACCCAGTACTTC. The full variable domain, completed using reference TRBV28 and TRBJ2-5, is DVKVTQSSRYLVKRTGEKVFLECVQDMDHENMFWYRQDPGLGLRLIYFSYDVKMKEKGDIPEGYSVSREKKERFSLILESASTNQTSMYLCASRAGTGKETQYFGPGTRLLVL.

In this sample, this clonotype turned up many times. The chain couples TRBV28 to TRBJ2-5, with a possible D match to TRBD2 (5 bases). Germline V gene lookup returns CDR1 MDHEN and CDR2 SYDVKM. The V end was cut by 6 bases, the J end by 1 base, with 9 bases between. This CDR3 region has 13 residues. CDR3 residues: CASREGGQETQYF. CDR3 nucleotide sequence: TGTGCCAGCAGAGAGGGCGGCCAAGAGACCCAGTACTTC.